These 32 T cell receptor beta chains were sequenced from one sample in a study of cytomegalovirus exposure and HLA in healthy donors (dated by TCRdb to the late 2010s). Receptor amplification or capture employed the immunoSEQ multiplex PCR assay. A mixture of 60 forward primers for TCR Vbeta segments and 13 reverse primers for TCR Jbeta segments was used in the multiplex PCR. As stored in TCRdb, this immuneACCESS dataset retains in-frame rearrangements with V and J assigned. A fraction of the clones does not appear; measured against another copy, unresolved V genes explain less than half of the discrepancy, and the remainder lacks a known reason. The sample table contains approximately 170,000 clones; only one count was recorded for 65% to 85% of them. In total, the top ten clones hold roughly 2.3% of the sample. Material for sequencing was PBMCs. Source of these receptors: a male donor in good health and CMV-seronegative.

This rearrangement joins TRBV5-1 to TRBJ2-1, with D possibly matching TRBD2 (6 bases). The ends were cut back, 0 bases at V and 8 bases at J, with 9 bases in the middle. This CDR3 has 13 amino acids. The germline gives CDR1 SGHRS, CDR2 YFSETQ. Written as DNA, the CDR3 is TGCGCCAGCAGCTTGGAGGCTAGCGATGAGCAGTTCTTC. Translating it yields CASSLEASDEQFF.

V usage is TRBV13 and J usage is TRBJ2-5; D perhaps matches TRBD2 (6 bases). The CDR3 is made up of 16 amino acids. The ends were cut back, 0 bases at V and 10 bases at J, with 21 bases in the middle. CDR1 is PRHDT, CDR2 FYEKMQ, per germline (reference sequence). The CDR3 bases are TGTGCCAGCAGCTTAGGCATCCGGGGGACCCACTCAGGCCAGTACTTC. It is translated as CASSLGIRGTHSGQYF.

The rearrangement links TRBV5-1 to TRBJ2-3; D not certain. The ends were cut back, 0 bases at V and 3 bases at J, with 14 bases in the middle. The CDR3 is made up of 16 amino acids. Germline-derived CDR1 and CDR2 are SGHRS and YFSETQ. CDR3 DNA sequence: TGCGCCAGCAGCTTGGACGGCGGCCAAGCGACAGATACGCAGTATTTT. It translates to CASSLDGGQATDTQYF. The complete variable domain, with remaining parts taken from reference TRBV5-1 and TRBJ2-3, reads KAGVTQTPRYLIKTRGQQVTLSCSPISGHRSVSWYQQTPGQGLQFLFEYFSETQRNKGNFPGRFSGRQFSNSRSEMNVSTLELGDSALYLCASSLDGGQATDTQYFGPGTRLTVL.

The V and J genes are TRBV7-6 and TRBJ2-5; D might be TRBD2 (5 bases). Per the germline V gene, CDR1 is SGHVS and CDR2 is FNYEAQ. Trimming cost V 4 bases and J 4 bases, with 13 bases left between them. This CDR3 contains 14 residues. The CDR3 DNA sequence: TGTGCCAGCAGCTCCTCCGGGGTGGCAGAGACCCAGTACTTC. Protein product: CASSSSGVAETQYF.

The chain uses TRBV5-1 and TRBJ2-7; 11 nucleotides line up with TRBD2. Germline trimming cut 1 base from V and 5 bases from J; bases unmatched to any gene: 5. From germline, CDR1 is SGHRS and CDR2 YFSETQ. This CDR3 comprises 15 residues. The CDR3 sequence: CASSLLSSGRNEQYF. For the CDR3, the DNA is TGCGCCAGCAGCTTGCTTTCTAGCGGGAGGAACGAGCAGTACTTC.

CDR3 region: CASSTRTDQETQYF. CDR3 DNA sequence: TGTGCCAGTAGTACACGGACAGATCAAGAGACCCAGTACTTC. The genes are TRBV19 and TRBJ2-5, with TRBD1 as a possible D gene (6 bases). Per germline, CDR1 LNHDA and CDR2 SQIVND (reference sequence). Trimming removed 4 bases from V and 2 bases from J, with 11 bases in between. This CDR3 is built from 14 residues. The complete variable domain, with remaining parts taken from reference TRBV19 and TRBJ2-5, reads DGGITQSPKYLFRKEGQNVTLSCEQNLNHDAMYWYRQDPGQGLRLIYYSQIVNDFQKGDIAEGYSVSREKKESFPLTVTSAQKNPTAFYLCASSTRTDQETQYFGPGTRLLVL.

V is TRBV5-1 and J is TRBJ2-1, with TRBD1 identical over 7 bases. Per the germline V gene, CDR1 is SGHRS and CDR2 is YFSETQ. The trim removed 0 bases at V and 9 bases at J, leaving 6 bases unmatched. This CDR3 has 14 amino acids. This CDR3 reads CASSLDTGVGEQFF. The CDR3 nucleotides are TGCGCCAGCAGCTTGGACACAGGGGTCGGTGAGCAGTTCTTC.

CDR3 sequence (DNA): TGTGCCAGCAGCCCCAGGGACAGCGGAGCCAACGTCCTGACTTTC. This gives the protein CASSPRDSGANVLTF. The V gene is TRBV7-3, the J gene TRBJ2-6; 7 nucleotides agree with TRBD1. Germline CDR1 SGHTA, CDR2 FQGTGA. The CDR3 totals 15 residues. J lost 7 bases, V lost 5 bases, and 8 bases had no gene match.

The chain recombines TRBV27 with TRBJ1-4; no definite D call. Trimming removed 3 bases from V and 7 bases from J, with 12 bases in between. Looked up from germline, CDR1 is MNHEY and CDR2 is SMNVEV (reference sequence). This CDR3 has 14 amino acids. CDR3 loop: CASSLEGWGEKLFF. Here the CDR3 DNA reads TGTGCCAGCAGTTTGGAGGGTTGGGGTGAAAAACTGTTTTTT.

V usage is TRBV27 and J usage is TRBJ2-1; weak D call: TRBD1 (6 bases). This CDR3 contains 15 residues. The V gene lost 3 bases and the J gene lost 0 bases, with 9 bases spanning the gap. Germline loops: CDR1 MNHEY, CDR2 SMNVEV (reference sequence). The CDR3 DNA reads as TGTGCCAGCAGTTTCACAGGGAGCTCCTACAATGAGCAGTTCTTC. Its protein product is CASSFTGSSYNEQFF.

V usage is TRBV27 and J usage is TRBJ2-7; TRBD2 agrees at 7 bases. V was clipped by 6 bases and J by 7 bases; unmatched bases: 9. This CDR3 has 13 amino acids. The germline CDR1 and CDR2 sequences are MNHEY and SMNVEV (reference sequence). CDR3: CASRGSGPGEQYF. The DNA for the CDR3 is TGTGCCAGCAGGGGTAGCGGGCCGGGGGAGCAGTACTTC.

This sequence joins TRBV2 and TRBJ2-7; a weak D match, TRBD2 (6 bases). V was trimmed by 7 bases and J by 2 bases, leaving 9 bases between them. The CDR3 has 12 residues. The germline V gene has CDR1 SNHLY and CDR2 FYNNEI. CDR3 sequence: CASTSATYEQYF. The CDR3 bases are TGTGCCAGCACTAGCGCTACCTACGAGCAGTACTTC.

Worth noting for this clone: Additional DNA sequences in this sample encode the identical CDR3. V and J are TRBV7-9 and TRBJ2-7; no reliable D call. The V end was cut by 4 bases, the J end by 2 bases, with 3 bases between. CDR3 length: 11 amino acids. The germline V gene encodes CDR1 SEHNR and CDR2 FQNEAQ (reference sequence). The CDR3 nucleotides read TGTGCCAGCAGCTCGGCCTACGAGCAGTACTTC. It encodes CASSSAYEQYF.

This rearrangement joins TRBV2 to TRBJ2-5; D not resolved. CDR3 length equals 14 residues. Trimming cost V 3 bases and J 3 bases, with 11 bases left between them. Per the germline V gene, CDR1 is SNHLY and CDR2 is FYNNEI. The CDR3 loop is CASSDPRIKETQYF. Written as DNA, the CDR3 is TGTGCCAGCAGTGATCCGCGTATTAAAGAGACCCAGTACTTC.

V and J are TRBV5-1 and TRBJ1-5; TRBD1 matches 7 bases. The CDR3 runs 15 residues. The germline V gene encodes CDR1 SGHRS and CDR2 YFSETQ. The V and J ends lost 5 bases and 2 bases, in that order; junction bases with no gene match: 7. The DNA of the CDR3 is TGCGCCAGCAGTCCTACAGGGGTTGGCAATCAGCCCCAGCATTTT. It translates to CASSPTGVGNQPQHF.

The rearrangement links TRBV5-1 to TRBJ2-5; D not resolved. The germline V gene has CDR1 SGHRS and CDR2 YFSETQ. The CDR3 has 13 residues. V gave up 4 bases and J gave up 1 base, with 8 bases separating them. The CDR3 spells CASSAALQETQYF. The CDR3 DNA sequence: TGCGCCAGCAGCGCGGCCCTCCAAGAGACCCAGTACTTC.

This clone was detected a few times. This chain links TRBV12-5 with TRBJ1-1, with D unclear. Per germline, CDR1 LGHNT and CDR2 FRNRAP. Trimming stripped 1 base from V and 3 bases from J, with 9 bases between. The CDR3 is 14 amino acids. CDR3 coding DNA: TGTGCTAGTGGTTTGGGAAGACAATACACTGAAGCTTTCTTT. Amino acids: CASGLGRQYTEAFF.

V gene TRBV7-2 combines with J gene TRBJ2-5, with D hard to call. Near its end, the DNA agrees better with TRBJ2-7, so the J call may be wrong. The CDR3 runs to 14 residues. The germline gives CDR1 SGHTA, CDR2 FQGNSA. In DNA, the CDR3 is TGTGCCAGCAGCTACCTGCAGGAATCCTACGAGCAGTACTTC. Translation: CASSYLQESYEQYF.

In this sample, this clone turned up a few times. The chain couples TRBV5-5 to TRBJ1-5, with 7 positions matching TRBD1. J lost 6 bases, V lost 4 bases, and 10 bases had no gene match. The CDR3 covers 15 residues. Germline assignment: CDR1 SGHKS and CDR2 YYEKEE (reference sequence). As DNA, the CDR3 is TGTGCCAGCAGCCTGGGGCAGGGGGGAACTCAGCCCCAGCATTTT. Translated: CASSLGQGGTQPQHF.

The sample holds a few counts of this clone. V gene TRBV7-6 combines with J gene TRBJ2-7; 7 nucleotides line up with TRBD1. The V and J ends lost 4 bases and 4 bases, in that order; junction bases with no gene match: 10. The CDR3 totals 15 residues. Germline CDR1 and CDR2: SGHVS and FNYEAQ. This chain's CDR3 is CASSSRDSTSYEQYF. The CDR3 DNA is TGTGCCAGCAGCTCCCGGGACAGCACCTCATACGAGCAGTACTTC.

This chain links TRBV30 with TRBJ2-7, with D unresolved. This CDR3 comprises 13 residues. Germline loops: CDR1 GTSNPN, CDR2 SVGIG (reference sequence). Deletions cut 4 bases from V and 6 bases from J, with 16 bases between. The CDR3 spells CAWNRGRGTEQYF. CDR3 nucleotide sequence: TGTGCCTGGAACCGTGGCAGAGGTACCGAGCAGTACTTC.

The chain is built from TRBV4-3 and TRBJ2-1; 7 bases are shared with TRBD2. Per germline, CDR1 LGHNA and CDR2 YSLEER. The CDR3 length is 19 residues. The ends lost 4 bases at V and 0 bases at J; junction bases unmatched: 15. This CDR3 is CASSLVLAGLVSSYNEQFF. The CDR3 DNA reads TGCGCCAGCAGCCTGGTTTTAGCGGGTCTCGTTAGCTCCTACAATGAGCAGTTCTTC.

The chain employs TRBV5-4 and TRBJ2-5; D is uncertain. The germline V and J ends were trimmed by 3 bases and 5 bases, with 8 bases remaining between them. Germline CDR1 SGHNT, CDR2 YYREEE (reference sequence). The CDR3 loop spans 12 amino acids. The CDR3 sequence is CASSSTRETQYF. As DNA, the CDR3 is TGTGCCAGCAGCTCCACGCGGGAGACCCAGTACTTC.

The V gene is TRBV4-3, the J gene TRBJ2-2, with TRBD2 identical over 10 bases. The CDR3 consists of 20 residues. V dropped 0 bases and J dropped 2; count of bases not matched to a gene: 12. In germline, CDR1 is LGHNA, CDR2 YSLEER. CDR3 sequence reads: CASSQDFRASGGQNTGELFF. The CDR3 DNA reads as TGCGCCAGCAGCCAAGATTTTCGGGCTAGCGGGGGACAAAACACCGGGGAGCTGTTTTTT.

The rearrangement uses TRBV27 and TRBJ2-3; TRBD1 matches at 9 bases. The CDR3 sequence is 18 residues long. Germline CDR1 is MNHEY and CDR2 is SMNVEV (reference sequence). The trim removed 2 bases at V and 0 bases at J, leaving 9 bases unmatched. CDR3 sequence reads: CASSLLETGTGSTDTQYF. The CDR3 region has the DNA TGTGCCAGCAGTTTACTGGAAACCGGGACAGGGAGCACAGATACGCAGTATTTT.

The CDR3 loop reads CARSLAQGNQPQHF. The CDR3, as DNA: TGTGCCAGAAGCTTGGCACAGGGCAATCAGCCCCAGCATTTT. The chain combines TRBV5-3 with TRBJ1-5; the D gene is possibly TRBD1 (5 bases). TRBV5-3 is an open reading frame, and its role is uncertain. Trimming left V 0 bases short and J 2 bases short, with 6 bases between. This CDR3 has 14 residues.

The J gene is TRBJ1-5, the V gene TRBV14, with TRBD1 as a possible D gene (5 bases). The CDR3 length is 14 residues. V was clipped by 1 base and J by 1 base, with 5 bases between them. CDR1 and CDR2 (germline): SGHDN, FVKESK. The CDR3 protein is CASSQAGSNQPQHF. CDR3 nucleotide sequence: TGTGCCAGCAGCCAAGCAGGGAGCAATCAGCCCCAGCATTTT.

This clone was recorded a few times. The chain uses TRBV19 and TRBJ1-6; D remains unclear. The CDR3 contains 14 residues. Germline loops: CDR1 LNHDA, CDR2 SQIVND (reference sequence). The ends were cut back, 3 bases at V and 6 bases at J, with 9 bases in the middle. As DNA, the CDR3 is TGTGCCAGTAGTATCGGGGAGGGTAATTCACCCCTCCACTTT. Translating gives CASSIGEGNSPLHF.

The chain recombines TRBV30 with TRBJ2-5; TRBD2 matches at 9 bases. J gave up 2 bases and V 0 bases, and 7 bases lay outside the gene matches. CDR3 length: 16 amino acids. Germline loops: CDR1 GTSNPN, CDR2 SVGIG (reference sequence). The CDR3 DNA sequence: TGTGCCTGGAGTGTATTAGCGGGGGAGGGTCAAGAGACCCAGTACTTC. Protein sequence: CAWSVLAGEGQETQYF.

The chain employs TRBV18 and TRBJ2-7, with D maybe TRBD2 (5 bases). With 3 bases removed from V and 3 bases from J, the gap between germline ends came to 18 bases. The CDR3 loop spans 16 amino acids. Germline CDR1 reads KGHSH; CDR2 reads LQKENI. CDR3 DNA: TGTGCCAGCTCACCCTTCGCGGGTGGGTCAAACTACGAGCAGTACTTC. Encoded protein: CASSPFAGGSNYEQYF.

The CDR3 sequence is CASTRQGANYGYTF. CDR3 bases: TGTGCCAGCACCCGACAGGGAGCTAACTATGGCTACACCTTC. The chain carries TRBV2 and TRBJ1-2, with TRBD1 matching over 7 bases. Germline trimming cut 7 bases from V and 0 bases from J; bases unmatched to any gene: 5. This CDR3 is built from 14 residues. CDR1 is SNHLY, CDR2 FYNNEI, per germline.

This clone was counted between two and nine times. The chain employs TRBV28 and TRBJ2-5, with TRBD2 matching over 8 bases. The DNA matches TRBJ2-7 better at its end, which makes the J call doubtful. The CDR3 loop spans 15 amino acids. CDR1 and CDR2 (germline): MDHEN, SYDVKM. The CDR3 loop reads CASRPALAAVYEQYF. In nucleotides, the CDR3 is TGTGCCAGCAGGCCGGCACTAGCGGCGGTCTACGAGCAGTACTTC.